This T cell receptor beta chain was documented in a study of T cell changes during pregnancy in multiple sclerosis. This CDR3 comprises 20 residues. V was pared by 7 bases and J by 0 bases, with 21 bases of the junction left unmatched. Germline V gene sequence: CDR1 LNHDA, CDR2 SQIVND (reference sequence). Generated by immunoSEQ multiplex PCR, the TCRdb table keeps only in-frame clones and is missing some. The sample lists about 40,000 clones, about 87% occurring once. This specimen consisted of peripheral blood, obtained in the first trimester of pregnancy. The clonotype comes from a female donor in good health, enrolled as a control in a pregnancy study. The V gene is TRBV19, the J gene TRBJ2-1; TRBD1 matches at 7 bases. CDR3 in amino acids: CASKPAGSIPDRPSYNEQFF. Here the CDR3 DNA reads TGTGCCAGTAAGCCCGCGGGTAGTATCCCGGACAGGCCCTCCTACAATGAGCAGTTCTTC.